The rows below give T cell receptor beta chains drawn from one sample of a study of a mutant IDH1 vaccine in newly diagnosed glioma. For these TCRs, the target antigens are not known. The repertoire was sequenced with immunoSEQ multiplex PCR; TCRdb's copy has only in-frame clones and lacks some. The sample carries 68,000 or so clones, about four fifths recorded once. The sample was PBMCs, taken from a glioma patient whose treatment included an IDH1 peptide vaccine. The receptor set was obtained from a man between 18 and 29 years old with glioma. The CDR3 runs from the conserved cysteine through the conserved F or W. Each record gives: J gene, clone size, CDR3 length, V gene, D gene, CDR3 protein, CDR3 DNA. D genes are given only for firm matches. Clone size is stated in some rows and not others, as once, few, many or a class when expanded.

>TRBJ1-4|.|14|TRBV28|.
CASSRLGDNEKLFF
TGTGCCAGCTCCCGACTAGGGGATAATGAAAAACTGTTTTTT
>TRBJ1-2|.|17|TRBV27|.
CASSLTPSGNGNYGYTF
TGTGCCAGCAGTTTAACCCCTTCGGGGAACGGGAACTATGGCTACACCTTC
>TRBJ2-3|once|16|TRBV7-9|.
CASSFGEGGDRDTQYF
TGTGCCAGCAGCTTCGGAGAGGGGGGGGATAGGGATACGCAGTATTTT
>TRBJ2-6|.|22|TRBV30|.
CAWSVRRLARELMRSGANVLTF
TGTGCCTGGAGTGTACGAAGGCTCGCCCGGGAGTTAATGCGTTCTGGGGCCAACGTCCTGACTTTC
>TRBJ1-4|.|15|TRBV29-1|TRBD1
CSVGTGAKRNEKLFF
TGCAGCGTCGGGACAGGAGCCAAAAGAAATGAAAAACTGTTTTTT
>TRBJ1-3|.|15|TRBV18|.
CASSQGRISGNTIYF
TGTGCCAGCTCACAAGGGAGGATTTCTGGAAACACCATATATTTT
>TRBJ1-2|.|15|TRBV19|.
CASSSQGSANYGYTF
TGTGCCAGTAGTTCCCAGGGGTCCGCTAACTATGGCTACACCTTC
>TRBJ1-2|.|10|TRBV30|.
CAWTNNRAFF
TGTGCCTGGACCAACAACAGGGCCTTCTTC
>TRBJ1-1|.|14|TRBV2|TRBD1
CASSRTGSYTEAFF
TGTGCCAGCAGCCGGACAGGGTCATATACTGAAGCTTTCTTT
>TRBJ1-4|once|15|TRBV4-2|.
CASSLTGATNEKLFF
TGTGCCAGCAGCCTAACCGGCGCAACTAATGAAAAACTGTTTTTT
>TRBJ1-5|.|11|TRBV28|.
CASSTLQGRHF
TGTGCCAGCAGTACACTCCAAGGGAGGCATTTT
>TRBJ2-3|.|14|TRBV18|.
CASSITGQSDTQYF
TGTGCCAGCTCCATCACAGGGCAATCAGATACGCAGTATTTT
>TRBJ2-7|.|12|TRBV29-1|.
CSVGYSYYEQYF
TGCAGCGTTGGATACTCGTACTACGAGCAGTACTTC
>TRBJ2-7|.|16|TRBV4-1|TRBD1
CASSQGGQVPPYEQYF
TGCGCCAGCAGCCAAGGCGGACAGGTGCCACCCTACGAGCAGTACTTC
>TRBJ2-1|.|15|TRBV18|.
CASSSGTNSYNEQFF
TGTGCCAGCTCCTCCGGGACAAACTCCTACAATGAGCAGTTCTTC
>TRBJ2-7|.|13|TRBV7-6|TRBD1
CASSFWTGQEQYF
TGTGCCAGCAGCTTTTGGACAGGACAGGAGCAGTACTTC
>TRBJ1-6|.|15|TRBV30|.
CASSTGSSYNSPLHF
TGTGCCTCGTCGACAGGTTCCTCCTATAATTCACCCCTCCACTTT
>TRBJ1-2|once|16|TRBV2|.
CASSIQGETERYGYTF
TGTGCCAGCAGTATACAGGGCGAGACCGAACGCTATGGCTACACCTTC
>TRBJ2-7|.|16|TRBV7-9|.
CASSLGRSVEPYEQYF
TGTGCCAGCAGCTTGGGTAGGTCGGTAGAACCCTACGAGCAGTACTTC
>TRBJ1-4|.|15|TRBV15|.
CATSRESGVGEKLFF
TGTGCCACCAGCAGGGAGTCGGGCGTCGGTGAAAAACTGTTTTTT
>TRBJ1-2|.|17|TRBV2|.
CASSEVLRTAENYGYTF
TGTGCCAGCAGTGAAGTTCTGAGGACAGCGGAAAACTATGGCTACACCTTC
>TRBJ2-7|.|15|TRBV15|.
CATSKGGRESYEQYF
TGTGCCACCTCAAAGGGGGGGCGTGAGTCCTACGAGCAGTACTTC
>TRBJ2-3|.|14|TRBV2|.
CASMAGLGTDTQYF
TGTGCCAGCATGGCAGGGCTTGGCACAGATACGCAGTATTTT
>TRBJ1-2|.|16|TRBV7-9|.
CASSSAQVVLHYGYTF
TGTGCCAGCAGCTCAGCTCAGGTCGTCCTTCATTATGGCTACACCTTC
>TRBJ2-1|.|15|TRBV4-1|.
CASSQGGQPYNEQFF
TGCGCCAGCAGCCAAGGTGGACAGCCCTACAATGAGCAGTTCTTC
>TRBJ2-7|.|14|TRBV27|.
CASSLQGITYEQYF
TGTGCCAGCAGTTTGCAGGGGATAACCTACGAGCAGTACTTC
>TRBJ2-7|.|10|TRBV6-1|.
CASSVREQYF
TGTGCCAGCAGTGTGAGGGAGCAGTACTTC
>TRBJ2-1|.|13|TRBV14|TRBD2
CASRTSGGLVQFF
TGTGCCAGCAGAACTAGCGGGGGGTTGGTGCAGTTCTTC
>TRBJ1-6|.|17|TRBV30|TRBD1
CAWTRDRTNHYNSPLHF
TGTGCCTGGACGCGGGACAGGACAAATCATTATAATTCACCCCTCCACTTT
>TRBJ1-2|.|12|TRBV5-1|.
CASSLNEGGYTF
TGCGCCAGCAGCTTGAACGAGGGAGGCTACACCTTC
>TRBJ2-4|.|17|TRBV7-9|TRBD1
CASSLGISDRGQGIQYF
TGTGCCAGCAGCTTAGGGATAAGCGACAGGGGGCAGGGCATTCAGTACTTC
>TRBJ2-7|.|11|TRBV20-1|.
CSAREGYEQYF
TGCAGTGCTAGAGAGGGGTACGAGCAGTACTTC
>TRBJ1-5|.|14|TRBV7-9|.
CASSLGTRGQPQHF
TGTGCCAGCAGCTTAGGGACTAGGGGTCAGCCCCAGCATTTT
>TRBJ2-2|.|13|TRBV30|.
CAWSGGGLGELFF
TGTGCCTGGAGTGGTGGGGGCCTAGGAGAGCTGTTTTTT
>TRBJ2-7|.|17|TRBV5-5|.
CASRPWGSLTTTYEQYF
TGTGCCAGCCGCCCTTGGGGGAGCCTTACCACCACCTACGAGCAGTACTTC
>TRBJ2-7|.|13|TRBV5-1|.
CASSLDAGNEQYF
TGCGCCAGCAGCTTGGACGCAGGCAACGAGCAGTACTTC
>TRBJ2-7|.|11|TRBV4-3|.
CASSQSHEQYF
TGCGCCAGCAGCCAATCCCACGAGCAGTACTTC
>TRBJ2-3|once|15|TRBV9|.
CASSVGPAESDTQYF
TGTGCCAGCAGCGTAGGGCCAGCGGAGTCGGATACGCAGTATTTT
>TRBJ2-3|.|15|TRBV6-5|.
CASSLDTYGADTQYF
TGTGCCAGCAGCCTCGACACCTATGGGGCAGATACGCAGTATTTT
>TRBJ1-5|once|14|TRBV5-4|TRBD1
CASSADRGLGPQHF
TGTGCCAGCAGCGCAGACAGGGGGCTAGGACCCCAGCATTTT
>TRBJ1-2|.|13|TRBV2|.
CASRTAGLYGYTF
TGTGCCAGCAGAACTGCAGGATTATATGGCTACACCTTC
>TRBJ2-5|.|17|TRBV4-3|TRBD2
CASSQDSGLAGAETQYF
TGCGCCAGCAGCCAAGATTCGGGACTAGCGGGAGCAGAGACCCAGTACTTC
>TRBJ2-2|.|14|TRBV2|TRBD2
CASSERGFSGELFF
TGTGCCAGCAGTGAGCGGGGGTTCTCCGGGGAGCTGTTTTTT
>TRBJ2-7|.|17|TRBV14|.
CASSQRIGKGSAYEQYF
TGTGCCAGCAGCCAAAGGATAGGAAAAGGGTCCGCCTACGAGCAGTACTTC
>TRBJ1-1|.|17|TRBV25-1|.
CASSPQGWLQSGTEAFF
TGTGCCAGCAGTCCCCAGGGGTGGCTACAGTCAGGCACTGAAGCTTTCTTT
>TRBJ2-5|.|13|TRBV11-2|.
CASSTRVTETQYF
TGTGCCAGCAGCACCAGGGTTACAGAGACCCAGTACTTC
>TRBJ1-5|.|16|TRBV19|.
CASSGFVPRIDQPQHF
TGTGCCAGTAGTGGATTCGTGCCCCGCATTGATCAGCCCCAGCATTTT
>TRBJ2-2|.|16|TRBV5-1|TRBD2
CASSLVAGVNTGELFF
TGCGCCAGCAGCTTGGTGGCGGGGGTTAACACCGGGGAGCTGTTTTTT
>TRBJ1-1|.|15|TRBV7-9|.
CASSLNARGNTEAFF
TGTGCCAGCAGCTTAAATGCCAGGGGGAACACTGAAGCTTTCTTT
>TRBJ1-1|few|14|TRBV5-6|.
CASTTGRGNTEAFF
TGTGCCAGCACCACCGGACGGGGGAACACTGAAGCTTTCTTT
>TRBJ2-7|.|15|TRBV6-5|TRBD1
CASSTRTGGSYEQYF
TGTGCCAGCAGTACCCGGACAGGGGGTTCCTACGAGCAGTACTTC
>TRBJ2-7|.|16|TRBV5-1|TRBD1
CASSLDGQGAIYEQYF
TGCGCCAGCAGCTTGGACGGACAGGGGGCAATATACGAGCAGTACTTC
>TRBJ2-5|.|15|TRBV6-6|.
CASSYQQPAQETQYF
TGTGCCAGCAGTTACCAGCAGCCAGCCCAAGAGACCCAGTACTTC
>TRBJ2-7|.|15|TRBV6-1|.
CASSEFWGSSYEQYF
TGTGCCAGCAGTGAATTTTGGGGAAGCTCCTACGAGCAGTACTTC
>TRBJ2-5|.|15|TRBV5-5|TRBD1
CASSVPRTGEPSEYF
TGTGCCAGCAGCGTTCCCAGGACAGGGGAGCCCTCGGAGTACTTC
>TRBJ1-1|few|11|TRBV6-1|.
CASSERFAAFF
TGTGCCAGCAGTGAAAGGTTTGCGGCTTTCTTT
>TRBJ1-1|.|15|TRBV5-1|TRBD1
CASSLDRVVKTEAFF
TGCGCCAGCAGCCTGGACAGGGTAGTAAAGACTGAAGCTTTCTTT
>TRBJ2-7|.|14|TRBV19|.
CASSTVGGSYEQYF
TGTGCCAGTAGTACCGTAGGGGGGTCCTACGAGCAGTACTTC
>TRBJ2-3|.|13|TRBV6-1|.
CASSGQERDTQYF
TGTGCCAGCAGTGGACAGGAACGCGATACGCAGTATTTT